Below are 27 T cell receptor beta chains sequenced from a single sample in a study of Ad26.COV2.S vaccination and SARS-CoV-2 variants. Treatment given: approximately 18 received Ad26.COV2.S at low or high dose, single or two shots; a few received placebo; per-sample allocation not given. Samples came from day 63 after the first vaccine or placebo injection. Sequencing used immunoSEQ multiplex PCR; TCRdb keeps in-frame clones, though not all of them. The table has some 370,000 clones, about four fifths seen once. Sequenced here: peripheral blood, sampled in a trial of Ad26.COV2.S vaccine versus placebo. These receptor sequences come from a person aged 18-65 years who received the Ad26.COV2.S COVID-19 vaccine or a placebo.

This CDR3 reads CASSAGGADTQYF. In nucleotides, the CDR3 is TGTGCCAGCTCTGCGGGAGGGGCAGATACGCAGTATTTT. The rearrangement uses TRBV7-3 and TRBJ2-3; 9 nucleotides align to TRBD2. The CDR3 has 13 residues. The V segment lost 8 bases and the J segment 4 bases; nucleotides outside the gene matches: 4. Germline assignment: CDR1 SGHTA and CDR2 FQGTGA.

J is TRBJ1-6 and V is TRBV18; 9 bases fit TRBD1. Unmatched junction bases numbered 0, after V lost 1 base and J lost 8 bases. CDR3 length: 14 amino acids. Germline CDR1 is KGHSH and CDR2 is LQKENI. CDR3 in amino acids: CASSPRDRDSPLHF. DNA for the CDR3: TGTGCCAGCTCACCACGGGACAGGGATTCACCCCTCCACTTT.

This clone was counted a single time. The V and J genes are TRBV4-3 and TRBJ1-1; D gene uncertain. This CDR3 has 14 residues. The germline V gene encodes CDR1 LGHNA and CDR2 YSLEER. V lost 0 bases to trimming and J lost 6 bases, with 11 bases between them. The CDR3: CASSQDQWTSEAFF. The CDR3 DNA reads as TGCGCCAGCAGCCAAGATCAGTGGACCTCTGAAGCTTTCTTT.

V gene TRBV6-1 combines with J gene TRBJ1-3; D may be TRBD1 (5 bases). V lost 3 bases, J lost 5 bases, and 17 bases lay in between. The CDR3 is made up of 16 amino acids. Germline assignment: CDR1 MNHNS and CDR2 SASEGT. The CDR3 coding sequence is TGTGCCAGCAGTGATCCTCCCGGGGACGGACGAAACACCATATATTTT. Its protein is CASSDPPGDGRNTIYF.

The chain's CDR3 is CASRTGPPLHF. CDR3 DNA: TGTGCCAGCAGGACGGGGCCACCCCTCCACTTT. The chain is built from TRBV2 and TRBJ1-6, with a weak D call TRBD1 (5 bases). The CDR3 extends over 11 amino acids. Germline V lookup: CDR1 SNHLY, CDR2 FYNNEI. Trimming stripped 6 bases from V and 11 bases from J, with 8 bases between.

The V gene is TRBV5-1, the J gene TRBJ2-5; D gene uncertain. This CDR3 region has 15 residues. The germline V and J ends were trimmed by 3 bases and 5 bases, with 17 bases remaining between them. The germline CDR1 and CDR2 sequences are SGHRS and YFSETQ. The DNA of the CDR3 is TGCGCCAGCAGCTACGGGTCTTCTCTCGGGGAGACCCAGTACTTC. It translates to CASSYGSSLGETQYF.

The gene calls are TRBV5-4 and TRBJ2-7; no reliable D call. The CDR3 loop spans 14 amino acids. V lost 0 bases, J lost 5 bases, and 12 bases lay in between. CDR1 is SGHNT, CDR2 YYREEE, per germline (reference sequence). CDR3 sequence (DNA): TGTGCCAGCAGCTTGGAGCGTGGTGGGAACGAGCAGTACTTC. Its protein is CASSLERGGNEQYF.

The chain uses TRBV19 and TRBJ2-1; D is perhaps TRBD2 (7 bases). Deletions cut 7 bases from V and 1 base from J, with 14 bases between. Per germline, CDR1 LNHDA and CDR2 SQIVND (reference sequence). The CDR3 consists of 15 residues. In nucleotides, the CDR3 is TGTGCCAGTATGGGGGGGCGGGTGTCCTACAATGAGCAGTTCTTC. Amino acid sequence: CASMGGRVSYNEQFF.

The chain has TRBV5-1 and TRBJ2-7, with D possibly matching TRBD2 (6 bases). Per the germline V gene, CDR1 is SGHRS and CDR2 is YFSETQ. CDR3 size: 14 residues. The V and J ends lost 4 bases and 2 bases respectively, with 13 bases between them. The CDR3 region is CASSGQGGPYEQYF. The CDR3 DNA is TGCGCCAGCAGCGGGCAGGGAGGACCCTACGAGCAGTACTTC. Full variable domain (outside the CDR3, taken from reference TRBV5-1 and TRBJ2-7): KAGVTQTPRYLIKTRGQQVTLSCSPISGHRSVSWYQQTPGQGLQFLFEYFSETQRNKGNFPGRFSGRQFSNSRSEMNVSTLELGDSALYLCASSGQGGPYEQYFGPGTRLTVT.

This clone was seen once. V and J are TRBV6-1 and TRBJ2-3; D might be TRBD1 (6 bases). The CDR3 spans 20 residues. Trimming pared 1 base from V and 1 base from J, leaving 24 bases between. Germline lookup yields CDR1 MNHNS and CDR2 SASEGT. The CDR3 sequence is CASSEDDRTERIWGTDTQYF. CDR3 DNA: TGTGCCAGCAGTGAAGACGATAGGACAGAACGGATTTGGGGCACAGATACGCAGTATTTT.

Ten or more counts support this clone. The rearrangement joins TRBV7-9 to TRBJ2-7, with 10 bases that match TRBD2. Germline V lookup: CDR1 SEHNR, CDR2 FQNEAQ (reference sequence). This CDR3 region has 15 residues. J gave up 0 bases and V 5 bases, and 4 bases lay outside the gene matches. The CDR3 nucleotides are TGTGCCAGCAGCAGCGAGCGGGAGGGCTCCTACGAGCAGTACTTC. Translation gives CASSSEREGSYEQYF.

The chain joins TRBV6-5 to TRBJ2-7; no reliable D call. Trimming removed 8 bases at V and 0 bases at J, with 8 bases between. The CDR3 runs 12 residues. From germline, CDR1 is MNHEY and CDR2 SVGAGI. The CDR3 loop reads CASRDLSYEQYF. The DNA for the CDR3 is TGTGCCAGCCGAGACCTCTCCTACGAGCAGTACTTC.

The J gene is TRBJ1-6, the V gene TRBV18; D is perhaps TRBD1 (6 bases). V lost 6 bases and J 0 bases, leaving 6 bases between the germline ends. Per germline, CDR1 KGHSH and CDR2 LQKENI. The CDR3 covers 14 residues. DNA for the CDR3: TGTGCCAGCTCGGACAGCTCCTATAATTCACCCCTCCACTTT. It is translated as CASSDSSYNSPLHF.

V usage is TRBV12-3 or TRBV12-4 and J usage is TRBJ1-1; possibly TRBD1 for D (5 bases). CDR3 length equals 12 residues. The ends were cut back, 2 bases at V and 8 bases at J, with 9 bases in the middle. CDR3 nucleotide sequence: TGTGCCAGCAGTTTACAGGGTATGGAAGCTTTCTTT. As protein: CASSLQGMEAFF.

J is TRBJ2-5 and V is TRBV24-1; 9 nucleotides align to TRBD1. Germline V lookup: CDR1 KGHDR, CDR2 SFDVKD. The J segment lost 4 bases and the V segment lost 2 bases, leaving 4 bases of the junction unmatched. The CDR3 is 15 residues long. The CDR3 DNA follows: TGTGCCACCAGTGATTCCGGGACAGGGAGAGAGACCCAGTACTTC. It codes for CATSDSGTGRETQYF.

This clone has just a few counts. The CDR3 is CASKGTVDSPLHF. CDR3 DNA sequence: TGTGCCAGTAAGGGGACAGTGGATTCACCCCTCCACTTT. The chain couples TRBV19 to TRBJ1-6, with TRBD1 identical over 7 bases. This CDR3 spans 13 amino acids. V dropped 7 bases and J dropped 8; count of bases not matched to a gene: 5. Germline values: CDR1 LNHDA, CDR2 SQIVND (reference sequence).

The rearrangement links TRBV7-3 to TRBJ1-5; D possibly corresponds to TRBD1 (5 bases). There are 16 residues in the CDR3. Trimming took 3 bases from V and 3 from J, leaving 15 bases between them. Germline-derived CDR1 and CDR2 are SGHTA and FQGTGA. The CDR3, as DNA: TGTGCCAGCAGCTTCCCTCGGGACGGATACAATCAGCCCCAGCATTTT. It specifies CASSFPRDGYNQPQHF.

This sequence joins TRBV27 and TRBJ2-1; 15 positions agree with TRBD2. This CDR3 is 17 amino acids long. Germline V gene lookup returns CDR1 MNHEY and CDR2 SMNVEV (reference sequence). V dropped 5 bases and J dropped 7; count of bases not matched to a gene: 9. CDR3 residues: CASSRIEGTSGRNEQFF. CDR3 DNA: TGTGCCAGCAGTCGCATCGAGGGGACTAGCGGGAGGAATGAGCAGTTCTTC.

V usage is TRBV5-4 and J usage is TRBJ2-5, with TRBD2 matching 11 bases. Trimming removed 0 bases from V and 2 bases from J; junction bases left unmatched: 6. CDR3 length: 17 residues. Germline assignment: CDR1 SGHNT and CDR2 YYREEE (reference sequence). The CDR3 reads CASSLVAGGPRQETQYF. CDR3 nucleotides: TGTGCCAGCAGCTTGGTAGCGGGGGGGCCGAGGCAAGAGACCCAGTACTTC. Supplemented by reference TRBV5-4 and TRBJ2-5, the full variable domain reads ETGVTQSPTHLIKTRGQQVTLRCSSQSGHNTVSWYQQALGQGPQFIFQYYREEENGRGNFPPRFSGLQFPNYSSELNVNALELDDSALYLCASSLVAGGPRQETQYFGPGTRLLVL.

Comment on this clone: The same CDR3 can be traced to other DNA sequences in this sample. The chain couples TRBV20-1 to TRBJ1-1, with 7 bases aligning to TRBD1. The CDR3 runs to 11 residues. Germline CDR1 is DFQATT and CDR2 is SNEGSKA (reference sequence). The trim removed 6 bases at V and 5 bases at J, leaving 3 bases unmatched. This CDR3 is CSARGGTEAFF. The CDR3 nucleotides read TGCAGTGCCAGGGGGGGGACTGAAGCTTTCTTT.

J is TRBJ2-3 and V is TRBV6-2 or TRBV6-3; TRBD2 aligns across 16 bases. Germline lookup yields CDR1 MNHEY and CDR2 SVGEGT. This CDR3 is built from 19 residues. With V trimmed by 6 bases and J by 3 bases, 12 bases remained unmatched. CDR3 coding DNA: TGTGCCAGCAGCCCTGGGACTAGCGGGGGGGCCCTAGGGACAGATACGCAGTATTTT. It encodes CASSPGTSGGALGTDTQYF.

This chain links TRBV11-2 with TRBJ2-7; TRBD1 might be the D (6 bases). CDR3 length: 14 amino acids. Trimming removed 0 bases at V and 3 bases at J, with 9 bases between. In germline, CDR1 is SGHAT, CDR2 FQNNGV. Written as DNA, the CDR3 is TGTGCCAGCAGCTTAGATAGGGGGAACTACGAGCAGTACTTC. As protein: CASSLDRGNYEQYF.

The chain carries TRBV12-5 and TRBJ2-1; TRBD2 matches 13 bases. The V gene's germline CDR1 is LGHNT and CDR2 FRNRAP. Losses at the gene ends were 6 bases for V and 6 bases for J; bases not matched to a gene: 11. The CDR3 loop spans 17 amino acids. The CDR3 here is CASGLGLAGFLGNEQFF. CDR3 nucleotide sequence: TGTGCTAGTGGCCTGGGACTAGCGGGGTTTTTGGGCAATGAGCAGTTCTTC.

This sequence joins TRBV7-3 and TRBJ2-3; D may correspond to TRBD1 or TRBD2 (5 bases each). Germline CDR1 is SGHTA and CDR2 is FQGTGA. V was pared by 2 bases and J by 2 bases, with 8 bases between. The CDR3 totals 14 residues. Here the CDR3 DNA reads TGTGCCAGCAGCTTAGGGGACGACACAGATACGCAGTATTTT. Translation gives CASSLGDDTDTQYF.

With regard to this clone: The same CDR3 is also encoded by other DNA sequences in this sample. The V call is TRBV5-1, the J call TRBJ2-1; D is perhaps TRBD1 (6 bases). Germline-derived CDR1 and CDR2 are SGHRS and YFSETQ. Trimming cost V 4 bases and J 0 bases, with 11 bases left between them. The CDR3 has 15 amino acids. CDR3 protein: CASSGGRSSYNEQFF. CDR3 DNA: TGCGCCAGCAGCGGGGGCCGAAGCTCCTACAATGAGCAGTTCTTC.

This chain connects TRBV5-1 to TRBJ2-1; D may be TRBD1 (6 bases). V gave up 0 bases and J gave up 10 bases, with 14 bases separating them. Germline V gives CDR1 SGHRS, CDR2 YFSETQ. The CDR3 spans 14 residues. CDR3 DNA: TGCGCCAGCAGCTTGGACAGGGCCGATGGGGAGCAGTTCTTC. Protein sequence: CASSLDRADGEQFF.

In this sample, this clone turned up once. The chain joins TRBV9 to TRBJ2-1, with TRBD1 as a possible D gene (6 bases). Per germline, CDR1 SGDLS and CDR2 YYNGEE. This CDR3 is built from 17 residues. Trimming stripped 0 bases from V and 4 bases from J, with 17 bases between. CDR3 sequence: CASSVGSSGARYNEQFF. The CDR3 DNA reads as TGTGCCAGCAGCGTAGGTTCCTCAGGGGCGCGGTACAATGAGCAGTTCTTC.